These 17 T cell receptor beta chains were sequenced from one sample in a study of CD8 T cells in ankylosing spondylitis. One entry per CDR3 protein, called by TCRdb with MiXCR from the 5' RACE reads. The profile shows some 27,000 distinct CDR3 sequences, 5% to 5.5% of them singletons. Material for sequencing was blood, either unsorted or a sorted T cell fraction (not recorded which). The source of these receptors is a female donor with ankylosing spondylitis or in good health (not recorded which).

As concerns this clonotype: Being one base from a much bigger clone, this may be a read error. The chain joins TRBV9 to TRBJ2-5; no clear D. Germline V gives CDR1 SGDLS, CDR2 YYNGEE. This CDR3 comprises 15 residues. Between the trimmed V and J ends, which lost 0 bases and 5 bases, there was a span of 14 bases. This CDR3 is CASSVGGGLRETQYF. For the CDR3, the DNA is TGTGCCAGCAGCGTAGGGGGTGGGCTGCGGGAGACCCAGTACTTC. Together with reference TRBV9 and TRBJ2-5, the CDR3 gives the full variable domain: DSGVTQTPKHLITATGQRVTLRCSPRSGDLSVYWYQQSLDQGLQFLIQYYNGEERAKGNILERFSAQQFPDLHSELNLSSLELGDSALYFCASSVGGGLRETQYFGPGTRLLVL.

The CDR3 region has the DNA TGTGCCAGCAGCTCACAAGGAGGGAGCGGCTACACCTTC. Its protein product is CASSSQGGSGYTF. The genes are TRBV9 and TRBJ1-2; D gene unclear. V gave up 4 bases and J gave up 8 bases, with 15 bases separating them. Per germline, CDR1 SGDLS and CDR2 YYNGEE. The CDR3 totals 13 residues.

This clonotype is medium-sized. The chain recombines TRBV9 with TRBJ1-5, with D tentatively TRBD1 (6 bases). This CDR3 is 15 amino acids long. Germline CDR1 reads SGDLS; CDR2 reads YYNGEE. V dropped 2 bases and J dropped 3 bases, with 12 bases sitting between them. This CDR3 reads CASSVHPGDNQPQHF. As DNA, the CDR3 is TGTGCCAGCAGCGTCCACCCAGGGGACAATCAGCCCCAGCATTTT. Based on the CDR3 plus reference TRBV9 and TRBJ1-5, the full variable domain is DSGVTQTPKHLITATGQRVTLRCSPRSGDLSVYWYQQSLDQGLQFLIQYYNGEERAKGNILERFSAQQFPDLHSELNLSSLELGDSALYFCASSVHPGDNQPQHFGDGTRLSIL.

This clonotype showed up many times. The CDR3: CASSAGTSGGWAKNIQYF. The DNA of the CDR3 is TGTGCCAGCAGCGCCGGGACTAGCGGGGGTTGGGCCAAAAACATTCAGTACTTC. The genes are TRBV9 and TRBJ2-4, with 14 positions matching TRBD2. In germline, CDR1 is SGDLS, CDR2 YYNGEE. The CDR3 length is 18 residues. The V and J ends lost 3 bases and 1 base, in that order; junction bases with no gene match: 6.

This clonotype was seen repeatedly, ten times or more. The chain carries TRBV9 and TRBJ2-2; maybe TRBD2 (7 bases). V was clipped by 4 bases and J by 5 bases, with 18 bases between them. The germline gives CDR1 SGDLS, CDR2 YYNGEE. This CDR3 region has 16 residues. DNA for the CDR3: TGTGCCAGCAGCCCCAGTGGGGGGGGCCGAACCGGGGAGCTGTTTTTT. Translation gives CASSPSGGGRTGELFF.

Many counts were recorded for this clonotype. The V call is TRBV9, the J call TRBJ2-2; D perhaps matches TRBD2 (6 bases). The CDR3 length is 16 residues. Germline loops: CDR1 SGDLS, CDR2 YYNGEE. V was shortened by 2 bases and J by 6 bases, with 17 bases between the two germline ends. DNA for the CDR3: TGTGCCAGCAGCGTCAGATCAAGGACTACTCCCGGGGAGCTGTTTTTT. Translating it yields CASSVRSRTTPGELFF.

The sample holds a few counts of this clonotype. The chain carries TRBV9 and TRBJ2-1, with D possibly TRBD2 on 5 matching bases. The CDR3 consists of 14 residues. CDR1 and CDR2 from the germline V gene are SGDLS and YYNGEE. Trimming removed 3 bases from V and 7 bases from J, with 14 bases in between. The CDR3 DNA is TGTGCCAGCAGCGCGGGAAGGGAGAGGAATGAGCAGTTCTTC. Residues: CASSAGRERNEQFF.

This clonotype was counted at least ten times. The CDR3 loop is CASSVGPGGANVLTF. The DNA of the CDR3 is TGTGCCAGCAGCGTAGGGCCCGGGGGGGCCAACGTCCTGACTTTC. The chain recombines TRBV9 with TRBJ2-6, with D hard to call. The CDR3 has 15 amino acids. CDR1 SGDLS and CDR2 YYNGEE come from the germline V gene. V lost 0 bases and J 4 bases, leaving 8 bases between the germline ends.

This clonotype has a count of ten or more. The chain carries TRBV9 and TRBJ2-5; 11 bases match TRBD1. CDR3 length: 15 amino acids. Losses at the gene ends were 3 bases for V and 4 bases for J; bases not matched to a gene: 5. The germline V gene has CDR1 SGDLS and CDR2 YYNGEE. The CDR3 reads CASSAEGTGGETQYF. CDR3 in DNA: TGTGCCAGCAGCGCCGAGGGGACAGGGGGAGAGACCCAGTACTTC.

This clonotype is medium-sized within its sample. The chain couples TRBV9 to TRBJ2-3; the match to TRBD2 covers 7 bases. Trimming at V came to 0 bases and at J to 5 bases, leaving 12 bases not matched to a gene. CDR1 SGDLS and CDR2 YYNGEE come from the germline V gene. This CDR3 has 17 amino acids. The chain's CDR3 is CASSVVPSGSGEDTQYF. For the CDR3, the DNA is TGTGCCAGCAGCGTAGTTCCTAGCGGAAGTGGAGAAGATACGCAGTATTTT.

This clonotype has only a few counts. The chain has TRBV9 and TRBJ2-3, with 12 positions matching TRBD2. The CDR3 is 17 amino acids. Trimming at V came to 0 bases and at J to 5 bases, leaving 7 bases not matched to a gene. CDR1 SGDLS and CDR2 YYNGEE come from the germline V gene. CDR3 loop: CASSVGSTSGGLDTQYF. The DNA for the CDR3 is TGTGCCAGCAGCGTAGGGTCGACTAGCGGGGGATTAGATACGCAGTATTTT. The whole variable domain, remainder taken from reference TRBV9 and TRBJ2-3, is DSGVTQTPKHLITATGQRVTLRCSPRSGDLSVYWYQQSLDQGLQFLIQYYNGEERAKGNILERFSAQQFPDLHSELNLSSLELGDSALYFCASSVGSTSGGLDTQYFGPGTRLTVL.

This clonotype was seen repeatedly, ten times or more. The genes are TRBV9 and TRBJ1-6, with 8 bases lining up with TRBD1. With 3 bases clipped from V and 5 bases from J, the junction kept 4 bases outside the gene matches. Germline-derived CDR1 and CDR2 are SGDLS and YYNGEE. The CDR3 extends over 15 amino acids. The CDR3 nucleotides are TGTGCCAGCAGCGAACAGGGGGTGGATAATTCACCCCTCCACTTT. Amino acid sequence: CASSEQGVDNSPLHF. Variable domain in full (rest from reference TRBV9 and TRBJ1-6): DSGVTQTPKHLITATGQRVTLRCSPRSGDLSVYWYQQSLDQGLQFLIQYYNGEERAKGNILERFSAQQFPDLHSELNLSSLELGDSALYFCASSEQGVDNSPLHFGNGTRLTVT.

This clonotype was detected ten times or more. CDR3 sequence: CASSVGTGNNSPLHF. CDR3 DNA: TGTGCCAGCAGCGTAGGGACAGGGAATAATTCACCCCTCCACTTT. The chain couples TRBV9 to TRBJ1-6; TRBD1 matches 8 bases. Germline-derived CDR1 and CDR2 are SGDLS and YYNGEE. The CDR3 has 15 residues. Unmatched junction bases numbered 1, after V lost 0 bases and J lost 5 bases.

In nucleotides, the CDR3 is TGTGCCAGCAGCGCTAGGGGTAGGGAGACCCAGTACTTC. Translating gives CASSARGRETQYF. This chain connects TRBV9 to TRBJ2-5; tentatively, D is TRBD1 (5 bases). V was pared by 3 bases and J by 5 bases, with 11 bases between. The CDR3 spans 13 residues. Germline CDR1 and CDR2: SGDLS and YYNGEE. Looking up the rest from reference TRBV9 and TRBJ2-5 gives the full variable domain: DSGVTQTPKHLITATGQRVTLRCSPRSGDLSVYWYQQSLDQGLQFLIQYYNGEERAKGNILERFSAQQFPDLHSELNLSSLELGDSALYFCASSARGRETQYFGPGTRLLVL.

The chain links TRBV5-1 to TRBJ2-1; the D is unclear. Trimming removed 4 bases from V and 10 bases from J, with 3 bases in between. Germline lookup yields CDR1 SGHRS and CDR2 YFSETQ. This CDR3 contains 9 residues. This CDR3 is CASSPEQFF. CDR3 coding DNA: TGCGCCAGCAGCCCAGAGCAGTTCTTC.

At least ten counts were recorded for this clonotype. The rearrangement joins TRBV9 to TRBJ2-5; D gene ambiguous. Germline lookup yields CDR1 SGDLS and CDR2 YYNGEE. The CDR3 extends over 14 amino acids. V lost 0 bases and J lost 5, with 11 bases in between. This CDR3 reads CASSVGVVGETQYF. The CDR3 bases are TGTGCCAGCAGCGTAGGCGTAGTGGGCGAGACCCAGTACTTC.

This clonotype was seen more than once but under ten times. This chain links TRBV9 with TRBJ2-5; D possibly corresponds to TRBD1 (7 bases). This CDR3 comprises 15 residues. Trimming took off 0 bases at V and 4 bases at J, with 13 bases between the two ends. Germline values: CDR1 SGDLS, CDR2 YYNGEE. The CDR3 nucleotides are TGTGCCAGCAGCGTAGAGACAGGGAGGTTAGAGACCCAGTACTTC. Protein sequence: CASSVETGRLETQYF.